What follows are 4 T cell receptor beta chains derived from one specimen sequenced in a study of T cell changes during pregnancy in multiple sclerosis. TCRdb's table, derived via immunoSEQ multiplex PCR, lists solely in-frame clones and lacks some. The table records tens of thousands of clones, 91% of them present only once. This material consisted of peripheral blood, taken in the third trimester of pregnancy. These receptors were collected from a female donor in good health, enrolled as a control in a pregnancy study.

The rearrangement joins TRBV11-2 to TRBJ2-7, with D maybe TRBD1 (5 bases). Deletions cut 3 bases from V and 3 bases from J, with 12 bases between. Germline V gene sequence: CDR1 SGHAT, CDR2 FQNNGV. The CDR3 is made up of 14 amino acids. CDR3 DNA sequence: TGTGCCAGCAGCTTGGGGCAGGGCCTCTACGAGCAGTACTTC. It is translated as CASSLGQGLYEQYF. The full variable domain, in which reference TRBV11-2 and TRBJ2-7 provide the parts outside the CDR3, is EAGVAQSPRYKIIEKRQSVAFWCNPISGHATLYWYQQILGQGPKLLIQFQNNGVVDDSQLPKDRFSAERLKGVDSTLKIQPAKLEDSAVYLCASSLGQGLYEQYFGPGTRLTVT.

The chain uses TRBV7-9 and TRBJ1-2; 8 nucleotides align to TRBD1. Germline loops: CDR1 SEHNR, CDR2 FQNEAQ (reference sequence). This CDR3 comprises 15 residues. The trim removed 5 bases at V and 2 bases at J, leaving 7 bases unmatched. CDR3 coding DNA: TGTGCCAGCAGCCCCAACCAGGGGGCCAACTATGGCTACACCTTC. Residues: CASSPNQGANYGYTF.

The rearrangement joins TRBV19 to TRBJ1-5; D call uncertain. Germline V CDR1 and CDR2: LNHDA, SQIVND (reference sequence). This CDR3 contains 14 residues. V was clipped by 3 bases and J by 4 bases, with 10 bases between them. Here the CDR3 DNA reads TGTGCCAGTAGTATGATGGCGGTGAATCAGCCCCAGCATTTT. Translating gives CASSMMAVNQPQHF.

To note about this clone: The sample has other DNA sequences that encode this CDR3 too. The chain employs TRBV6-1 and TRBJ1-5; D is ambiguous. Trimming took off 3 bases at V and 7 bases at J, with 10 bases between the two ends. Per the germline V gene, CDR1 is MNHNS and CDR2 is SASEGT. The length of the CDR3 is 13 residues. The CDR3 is CASSEEEGQPQHF. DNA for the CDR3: TGTGCCAGCAGTGAGGAAGAGGGACAGCCCCAGCATTTT.